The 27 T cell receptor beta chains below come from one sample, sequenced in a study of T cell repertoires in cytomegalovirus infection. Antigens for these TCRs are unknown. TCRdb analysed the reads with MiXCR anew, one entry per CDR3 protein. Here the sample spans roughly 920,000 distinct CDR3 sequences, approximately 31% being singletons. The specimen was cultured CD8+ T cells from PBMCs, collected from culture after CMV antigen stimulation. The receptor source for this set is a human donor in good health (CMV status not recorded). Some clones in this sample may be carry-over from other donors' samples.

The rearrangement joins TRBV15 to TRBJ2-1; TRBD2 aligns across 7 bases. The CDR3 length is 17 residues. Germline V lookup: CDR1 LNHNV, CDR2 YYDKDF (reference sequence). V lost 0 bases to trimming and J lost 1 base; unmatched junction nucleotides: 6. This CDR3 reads CATSRDRSGASYNEQFF. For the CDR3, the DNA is TGTGCCACCAGCAGAGATAGGAGCGGGGCGTCCTACAATGAGCAGTTCTTC. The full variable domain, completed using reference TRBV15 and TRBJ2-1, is DAMVIQNPRYQVTQFGKPVTLSCSQTLNHNVMYWYQQKSSQAPKLLFHYYDKDFNNEADTPDNFQSRRPNTSFCFLDIRSPGLGDTAMYLCATSRDRSGASYNEQFFGPGTRLTVL.

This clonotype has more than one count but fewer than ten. The CDR3 DNA is TGTGCCAGCAGACAGGGACACCATGGCTACACCTTC. Its protein product is CASRQGHHGYTF. The chain uses TRBV12-3 or TRBV12-4 and TRBJ1-2; perhaps TRBD1 as D (6 bases). V was shortened by 6 bases and J by 6 bases, with 11 bases between the two germline ends. The CDR3 length is 12 residues.

The CDR3 DNA reads as TGTGCCAGCAGTTGGGCTGGCGCTGGAAACACCATATATTTT. This gives the protein CASSWAGAGNTIYF. The chain carries TRBV6-5 and TRBJ1-3; D unclear. The V end was cut by 4 bases, the J end by 2 bases, with 9 bases between. Germline V CDR1 and CDR2: MNHEY, SVGAGI. The length of the CDR3 is 14 residues.

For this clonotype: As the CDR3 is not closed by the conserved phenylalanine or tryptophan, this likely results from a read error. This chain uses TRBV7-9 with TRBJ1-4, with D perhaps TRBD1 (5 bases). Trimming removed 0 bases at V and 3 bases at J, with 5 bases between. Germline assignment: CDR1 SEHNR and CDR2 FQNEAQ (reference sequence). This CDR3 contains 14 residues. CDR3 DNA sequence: TGTGCCAGCAGCTTAGCGGGGGCTAATGAAAAACTGTTTTCT. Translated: CASSLAGANEKLFS.

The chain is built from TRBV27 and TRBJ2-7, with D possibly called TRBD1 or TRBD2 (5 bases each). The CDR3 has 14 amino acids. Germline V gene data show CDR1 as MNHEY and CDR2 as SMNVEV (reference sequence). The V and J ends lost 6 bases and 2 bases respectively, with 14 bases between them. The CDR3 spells CASSITGPTYEQYF. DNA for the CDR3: TGTGCCAGCAGCATAACGGGGCCTACCTACGAGCAGTACTTC.

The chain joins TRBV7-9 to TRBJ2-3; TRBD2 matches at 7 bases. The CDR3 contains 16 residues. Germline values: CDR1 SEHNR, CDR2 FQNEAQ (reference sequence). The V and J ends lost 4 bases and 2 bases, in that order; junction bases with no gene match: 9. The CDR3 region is CASSWSSGDPTDTQYF. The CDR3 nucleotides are TGTGCCAGCAGCTGGTCTAGCGGAGATCCCACAGATACGCAGTATTTT.

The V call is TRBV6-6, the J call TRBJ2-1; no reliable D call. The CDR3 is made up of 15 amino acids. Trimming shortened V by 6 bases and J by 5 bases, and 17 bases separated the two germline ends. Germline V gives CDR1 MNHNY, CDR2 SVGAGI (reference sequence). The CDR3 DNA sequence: TGTGCCAGCAGCCACATCCTACAGCCCCACAATGAGCAGTTCTTC. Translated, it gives CASSHILQPHNEQFF.

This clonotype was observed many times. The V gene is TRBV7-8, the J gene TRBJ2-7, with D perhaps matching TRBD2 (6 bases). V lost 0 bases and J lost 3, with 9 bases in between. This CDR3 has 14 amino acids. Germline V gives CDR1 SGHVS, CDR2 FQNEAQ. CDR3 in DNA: TGTGCCAGCAGCTTAGCGGGACTTCTCTACGAGCAGTACGTC. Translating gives CASSLAGLLYEQYV.

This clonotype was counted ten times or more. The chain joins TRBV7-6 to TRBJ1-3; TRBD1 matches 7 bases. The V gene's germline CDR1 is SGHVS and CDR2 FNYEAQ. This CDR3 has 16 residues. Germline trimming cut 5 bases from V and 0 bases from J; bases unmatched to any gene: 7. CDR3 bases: TGTGCCAGCAGCCCCGATACAGGGGTCTCTGGAAACACCATATATTTT. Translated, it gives CASSPDTGVSGNTIYF.

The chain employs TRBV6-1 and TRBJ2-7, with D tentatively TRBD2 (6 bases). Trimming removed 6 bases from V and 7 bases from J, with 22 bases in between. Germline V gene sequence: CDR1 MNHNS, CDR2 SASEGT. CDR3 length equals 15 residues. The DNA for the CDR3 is TGTGCCAGCAGACCATTTAAAAGGGTAGGAGGGGAGCAGTACTTC. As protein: CASRPFKRVGGEQYF.

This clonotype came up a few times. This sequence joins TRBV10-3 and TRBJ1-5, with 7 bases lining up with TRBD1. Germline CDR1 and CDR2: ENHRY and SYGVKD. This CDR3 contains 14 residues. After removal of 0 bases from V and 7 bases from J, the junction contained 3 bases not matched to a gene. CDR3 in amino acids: CAISESQGVQPQHF. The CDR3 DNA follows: TGTGCCATCAGTGAGTCGCAGGGGGTCCAGCCCCAGCATTTT.

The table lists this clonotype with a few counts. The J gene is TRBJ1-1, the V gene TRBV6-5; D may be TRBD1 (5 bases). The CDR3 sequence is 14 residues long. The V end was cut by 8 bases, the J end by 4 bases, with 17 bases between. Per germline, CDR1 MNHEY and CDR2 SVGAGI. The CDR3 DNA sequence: TGTGCCAGCCATTGGAGGGGTCCTGTCACTGAAGCTTTCTTT. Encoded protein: CASHWRGPVTEAFF.

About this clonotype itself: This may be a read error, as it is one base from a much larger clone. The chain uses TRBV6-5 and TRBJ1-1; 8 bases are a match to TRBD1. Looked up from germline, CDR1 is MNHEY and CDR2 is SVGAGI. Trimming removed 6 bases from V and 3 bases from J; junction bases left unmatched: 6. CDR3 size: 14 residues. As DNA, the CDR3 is TGTGCCAGCAGCCCAGGGGGCACGGACACTGAAGCTTTCTTT. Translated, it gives CASSPGGTDTEAFF.

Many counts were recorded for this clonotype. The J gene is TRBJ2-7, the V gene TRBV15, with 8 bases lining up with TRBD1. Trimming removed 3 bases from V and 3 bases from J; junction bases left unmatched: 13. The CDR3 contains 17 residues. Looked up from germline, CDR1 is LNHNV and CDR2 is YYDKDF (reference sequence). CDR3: CATSRVFLTGVSYEQYF. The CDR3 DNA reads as TGTGCCACCAGCAGGGTATTCTTGACAGGGGTAAGCTACGAGCAGTACTTC.

The CDR3, as DNA: TGTGCCAGCAGTCGGGACGCCAGCTCCTACAATGAGCAGTTCTTC. Protein product: CASSRDASSYNEQFF. J is TRBJ2-1 and V is TRBV2; D possibly uses TRBD1 or TRBD2 (5 bases each). CDR1 SNHLY and CDR2 FYNNEI come from the germline V gene. This CDR3 comprises 15 residues. Trimming stripped 5 bases from V and 0 bases from J, with 11 bases between.

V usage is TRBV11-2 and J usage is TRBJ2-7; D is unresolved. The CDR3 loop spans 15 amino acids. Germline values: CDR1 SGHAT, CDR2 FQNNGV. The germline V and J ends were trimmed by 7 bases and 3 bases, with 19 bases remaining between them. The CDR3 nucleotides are TGTGCCAGCACCATCATCGAAGGCGGACGCTACGAGCAGTACTTC. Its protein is CASTIIEGGRYEQYF. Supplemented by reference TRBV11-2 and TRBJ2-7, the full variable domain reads EAGVAQSPRYKIIEKRQSVAFWCNPISGHATLYWYQQILGQGPKLLIQFQNNGVVDDSQLPKDRFSAERLKGVDSTLKIQPAKLEDSAVYLCASTIIEGGRYEQYFGPGTRLTVT.

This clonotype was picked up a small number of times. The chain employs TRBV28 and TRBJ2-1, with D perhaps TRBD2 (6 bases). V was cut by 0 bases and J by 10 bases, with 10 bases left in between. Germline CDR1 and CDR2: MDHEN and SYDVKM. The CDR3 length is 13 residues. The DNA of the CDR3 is TGTGCCAGCAGTTTATGGACTAGAAAGGAGCAGTTCTTC. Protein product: CASSLWTRKEQFF. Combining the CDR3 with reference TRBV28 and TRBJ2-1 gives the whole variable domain DVKVTQSSRYLVKRTGEKVFLECVQDMDHENMFWYRQDPGLGLRLIYFSYDVKMKEKGDIPEGYSVSREKKERFSLILESASTNQTSMYLCASSLWTRKEQFFGPGTRLTVL.

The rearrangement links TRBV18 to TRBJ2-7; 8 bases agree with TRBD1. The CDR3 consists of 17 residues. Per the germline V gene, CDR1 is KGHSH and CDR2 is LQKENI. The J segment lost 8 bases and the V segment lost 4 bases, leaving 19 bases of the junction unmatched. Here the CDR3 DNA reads TGTGCCAGCTCACTTGACAGGGGCGACCCTCCCGCTACGCAGCAGTACTTC. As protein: CASSLDRGDPPATQQYF.

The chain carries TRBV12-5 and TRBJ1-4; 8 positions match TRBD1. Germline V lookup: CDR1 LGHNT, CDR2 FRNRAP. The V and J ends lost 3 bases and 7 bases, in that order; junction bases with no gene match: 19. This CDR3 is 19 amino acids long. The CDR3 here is CASGFSFFGQGDTGEKLFF. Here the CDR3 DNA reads TGTGCTAGTGGTTTCTCGTTTTTTGGACAGGGCGATACCGGTGAAAAACTGTTTTTT. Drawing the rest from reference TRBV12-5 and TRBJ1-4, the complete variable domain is DARVTQTPRHKVTEMGQEVTMRCQPILGHNTVFWYRQTMMQGLELLAYFRNRAPLDDSGMPKDRFSAEMPDATLATLKIQPSEPRDSAVYFCASGFSFFGQGDTGEKLFFGSGTQLSVL.

DNA for the CDR3: TGTGCCAGCAGCTTAAGGGAGCGGGGGAACTACAATGAGCAGTTCTTC. Translating gives CASSLRERGNYNEQFF. The chain links TRBV7-6 to TRBJ2-1; TRBD2 aligns across 8 bases. CDR1 and CDR2 from the germline V gene are SGHVS and FNYEAQ. This CDR3 has 16 residues. The V segment lost 2 bases and the J segment 3 bases; nucleotides outside the gene matches: 6.

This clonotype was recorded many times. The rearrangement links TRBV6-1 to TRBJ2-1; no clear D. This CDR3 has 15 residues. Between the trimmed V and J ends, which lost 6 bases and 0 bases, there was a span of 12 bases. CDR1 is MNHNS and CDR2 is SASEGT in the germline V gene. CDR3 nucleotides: TGTGCCAGCAGCGAGATCGTAAGCTCCTACAATGAGCAGTTCTTC. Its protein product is CASSEIVSSYNEQFF.

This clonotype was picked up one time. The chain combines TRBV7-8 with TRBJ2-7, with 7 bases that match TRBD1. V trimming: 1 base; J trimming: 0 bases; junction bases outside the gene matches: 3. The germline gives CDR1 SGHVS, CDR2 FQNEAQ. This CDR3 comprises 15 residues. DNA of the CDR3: TGTGCCAGCAGCTTAGGGACAGGACCCTCCTACGAGCAGTACTTC. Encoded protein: CASSLGTGPSYEQYF.

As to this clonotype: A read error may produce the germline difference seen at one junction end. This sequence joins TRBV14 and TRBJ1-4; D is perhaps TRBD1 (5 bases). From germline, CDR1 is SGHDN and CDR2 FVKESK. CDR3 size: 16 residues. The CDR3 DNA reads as TGTGCTAGCAAACACCTGAGCGGGGGAAATAATGAAAAACTGTTTTTT. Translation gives CASKHLSGGNNEKLFF.

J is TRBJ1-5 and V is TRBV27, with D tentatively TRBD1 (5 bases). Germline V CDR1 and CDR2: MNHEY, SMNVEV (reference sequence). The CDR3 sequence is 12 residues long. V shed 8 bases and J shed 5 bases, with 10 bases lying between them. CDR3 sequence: CASGRTHQPQHF. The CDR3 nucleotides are TGTGCCAGCGGGAGGACACATCAGCCCCAGCATTTT.

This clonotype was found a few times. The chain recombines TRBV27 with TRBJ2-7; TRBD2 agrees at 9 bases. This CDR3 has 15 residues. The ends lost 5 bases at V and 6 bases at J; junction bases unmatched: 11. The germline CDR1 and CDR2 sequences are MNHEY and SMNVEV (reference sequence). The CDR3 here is CASSPSSSGIGEQYF. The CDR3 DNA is TGTGCCAGCAGTCCTTCGTCTAGCGGGATCGGCGAGCAGTACTTC.

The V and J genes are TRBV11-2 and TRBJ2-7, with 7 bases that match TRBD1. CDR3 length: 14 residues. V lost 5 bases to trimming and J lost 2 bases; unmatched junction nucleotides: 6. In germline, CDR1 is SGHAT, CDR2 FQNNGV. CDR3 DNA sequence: TGTGCCAGCAGCGGGGGACAGCATACCTACGAGCAGTACTTC. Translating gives CASSGGQHTYEQYF.

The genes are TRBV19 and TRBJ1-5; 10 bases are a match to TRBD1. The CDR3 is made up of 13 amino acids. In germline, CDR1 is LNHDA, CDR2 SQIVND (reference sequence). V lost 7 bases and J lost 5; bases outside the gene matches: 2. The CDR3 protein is CASTTGGHQPQHF. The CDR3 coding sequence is TGTGCCAGTACGACAGGGGGCCATCAGCCCCAGCATTTT.